This T cell receptor beta chain was documented in a study of blood T cell repertoires in COVID-19. Study as a whole: Donors in the United States, Italy and Spain gave samples during acute or convalescent COVID-19. Sample material is recorded as cDNA or gDNA derived from T cells, B-cell-depleted T cells, or PBMCs.

Per the study methods: Nucleated cell number was recorded as an estimate derived from reference gene primer amplification. Produced via immunoSEQ multiplex PCR; TCRdb's table is partial and in-frame only. D and trimming come from the DNA, and the V and J calls and clone size come from that table. The sample has roughly 410,000 clones, approximately 91% seen once; the top ten hold roughly 1.6%. The Seattle patients joined while their infection was active and were tracked longitudinally afterward. V gave up 5 bases and J gave up 2 bases; unmatched junction bases: 8. The CDR3 sequence is 15 residues long. CDR1 is MDHEN, CDR2 SYDVKM, per germline.

This TCR came from a woman in her forties with COVID-19, enrolled during active disease. The chain couples TRBV28 to TRBJ1-2; 7 nucleotides agree with TRBD1. Source material: peripheral blood. CDR3 sequence reads: CASSGDRVINYGYTF. CDR3 DNA sequence: TGTGCCAGCAGTGGCGACAGGGTCATAAACTATGGCTACACCTTC.